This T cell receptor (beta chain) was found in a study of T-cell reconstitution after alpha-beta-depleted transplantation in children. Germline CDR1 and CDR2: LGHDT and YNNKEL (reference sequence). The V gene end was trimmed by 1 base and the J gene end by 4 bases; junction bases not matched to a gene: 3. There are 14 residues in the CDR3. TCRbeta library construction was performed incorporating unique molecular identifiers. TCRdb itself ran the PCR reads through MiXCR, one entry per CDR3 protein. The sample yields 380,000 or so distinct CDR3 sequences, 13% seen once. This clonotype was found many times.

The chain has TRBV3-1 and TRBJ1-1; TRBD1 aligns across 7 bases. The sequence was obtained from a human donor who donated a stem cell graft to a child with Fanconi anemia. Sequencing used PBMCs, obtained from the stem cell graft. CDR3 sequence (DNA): TGTGCCAGCAGCCAAGGGGACAGCTCCACTGAAGCTTTCTTT. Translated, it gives CASSQGDSSTEAFF.